This TCR beta chain derives from a study of cytomegalovirus exposure and HLA in healthy donors. Some clones are missing from TCRdb's copy, which holds only in-frame ones; the method was immunoSEQ multiplex PCR. This table has about 120,000 clones, 80% to 90% appearing once. The V end was cut by 3 bases, the J end by 5 bases, with 2 bases between. Germline CDR1 is SGHVS and CDR2 is FQNEAQ. CDR3 length equals 11 residues. The receptor was derived from a woman under 30 in good health and CMV-seronegative. Sequencing was carried out using PBMCs. The J gene is TRBJ2-1, the V gene TRBV7-8; D gene unclear. CDR3: CASSFNNEQFF. In DNA form, the CDR3 reads TGTGCCAGCAGCTTTAACAATGAGCAGTTCTTC.